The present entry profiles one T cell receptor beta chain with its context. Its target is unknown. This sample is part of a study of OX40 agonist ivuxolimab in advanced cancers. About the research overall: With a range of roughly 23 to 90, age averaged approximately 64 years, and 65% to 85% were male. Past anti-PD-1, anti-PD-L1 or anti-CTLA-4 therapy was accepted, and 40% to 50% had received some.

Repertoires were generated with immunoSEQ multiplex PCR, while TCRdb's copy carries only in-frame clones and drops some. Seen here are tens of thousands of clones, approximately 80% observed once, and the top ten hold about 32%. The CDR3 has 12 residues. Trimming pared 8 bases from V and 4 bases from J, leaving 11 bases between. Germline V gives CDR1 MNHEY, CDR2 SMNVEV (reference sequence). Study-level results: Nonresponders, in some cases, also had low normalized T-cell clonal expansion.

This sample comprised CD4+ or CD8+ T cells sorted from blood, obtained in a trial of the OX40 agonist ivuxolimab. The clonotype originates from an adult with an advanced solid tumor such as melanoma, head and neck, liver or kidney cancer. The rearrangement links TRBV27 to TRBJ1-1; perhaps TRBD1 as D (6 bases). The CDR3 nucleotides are TGTGCCAGCGTGGGGGCCGGCACTGAAGCTTTCTTT. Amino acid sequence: CASVGAGTEAFF.